The clone carrying this T cell receptor (beta chain) was seen a few times. Its specificity is unknown. The sample belongs to a study of post-analysis software for immune sequencing data. Study as a whole: Several disease courses (relapsing-remitting, secondary progressive and progressive-relapsing) of multiple sclerosis were included. Findings and limits, study-wide: Four or five TRBV segments (TRBV5-6, TRBV5-1 and TRBV20-1 among them) occurred more frequently in patients than in controls. Multiple sclerosis was associated with a significant reduction in normalized Chao1 diversity relative to controls.

Trimming at V came to 3 bases and at J to 5 bases, leaving 9 bases not matched to a gene. This CDR3 contains 15 residues. CDR1 is MNHEY and CDR2 is SMNVEV in the germline V gene (reference sequence). Presence of unique molecular identifiers characterized the TCR beta cDNA libraries. TCRdb itself ran the PCR reads through MiXCR, one entry per CDR3 protein. This table has roughly 700,000 distinct CDR3 sequences, just under 30% appearing once. V is TRBV27 and J is TRBJ2-5; 7 nucleotides agree with TRBD1. The source of this sequence is a girl aged 5 to 17 with multiple sclerosis. The specimen sequenced was blood. CDR3 DNA sequence: TGTGCCAGCAGTTTGGACAGGAAGCTAAGTGAGACCCAGTACTTC. Its protein product is CASSLDRKLSETQYF.